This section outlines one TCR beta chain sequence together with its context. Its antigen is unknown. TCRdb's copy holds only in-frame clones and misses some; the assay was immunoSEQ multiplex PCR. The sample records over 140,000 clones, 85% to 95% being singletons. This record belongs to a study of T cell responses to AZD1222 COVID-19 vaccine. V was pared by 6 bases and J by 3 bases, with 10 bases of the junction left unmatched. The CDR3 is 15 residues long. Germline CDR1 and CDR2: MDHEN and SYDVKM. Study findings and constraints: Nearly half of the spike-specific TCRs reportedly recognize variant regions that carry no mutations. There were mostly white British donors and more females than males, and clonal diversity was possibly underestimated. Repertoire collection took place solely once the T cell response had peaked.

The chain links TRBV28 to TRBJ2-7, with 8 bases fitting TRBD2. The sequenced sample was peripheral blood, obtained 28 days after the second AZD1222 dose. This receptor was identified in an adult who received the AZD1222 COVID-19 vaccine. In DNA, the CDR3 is TGTGCCAGCAGCTCGGGAGGGCTAGCCTTCTACGAGCAGTACTTC. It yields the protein CASSSGGLAFYEQYF.